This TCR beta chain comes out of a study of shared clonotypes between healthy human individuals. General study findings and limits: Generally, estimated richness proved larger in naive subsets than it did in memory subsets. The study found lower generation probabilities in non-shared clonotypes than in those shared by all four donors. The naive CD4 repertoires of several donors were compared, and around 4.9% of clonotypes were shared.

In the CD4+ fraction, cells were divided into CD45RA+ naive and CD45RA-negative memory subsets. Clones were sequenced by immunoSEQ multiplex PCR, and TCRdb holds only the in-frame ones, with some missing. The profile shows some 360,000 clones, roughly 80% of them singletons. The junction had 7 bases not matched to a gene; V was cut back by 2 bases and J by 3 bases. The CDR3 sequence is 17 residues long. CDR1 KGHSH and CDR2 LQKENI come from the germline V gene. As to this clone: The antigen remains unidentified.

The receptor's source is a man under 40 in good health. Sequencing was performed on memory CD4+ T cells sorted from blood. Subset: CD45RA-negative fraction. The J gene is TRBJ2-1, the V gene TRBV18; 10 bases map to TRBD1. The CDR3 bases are TGTGCCAGCTCACCAGAGGGGGGACAGGGGAGCTACAATGAGCAGTTCTTC. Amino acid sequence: CASSPEGGQGSYNEQFF.